Each of the 31 T cell receptor beta chains below was sequenced from the same sample in a study of T-cell memory formation after mild COVID-19. Via MiXCR, TCRdb re-called the 5' RACE reads, giving one row per CDR3 protein. This sample has roughly 250,000 distinct CDR3 sequences, with roughly 15% found just once. Material: PBMCs or a T cell subset sorted from them (not recorded which). These receptors originate from a man aged 18 to 29 who had mild COVID-19 (a few samples of this study predate the infection). Cell type and time point are not known.

The sample holds a few counts of this clonotype. The chain couples TRBV5-1 to TRBJ1-2; D ambiguous. Germline CDR1 SGHRS, CDR2 YFSETQ. The CDR3 is 14 amino acids. Trimming removed 2 bases at V and 0 bases at J, with 8 bases between. The CDR3 nucleotides are TGCGCCAGCAGCTTTCCAGGCTCTAACTATGGCTACACCTTC. Protein product: CASSFPGSNYGYTF.

This clonotype turned up a few times. V gene TRBV7-3 combines with J gene TRBJ1-1; TRBD1 is a possible D gene (5 bases). V lost 11 bases, J lost 4 bases, and 14 bases lay in between. This CDR3 contains 12 residues. Germline V gene sequence: CDR1 SGHTA, CDR2 FQGTGA. This CDR3 reads CAGLAGSTEAFF. The CDR3 DNA reads TGTGCCGGCCTGGCAGGGAGCACTGAAGCTTTCTTT.

The chain joins TRBV12-5 to TRBJ2-7; no clear D gene. With 6 bases removed from V and 6 bases from J, the gap between germline ends came to 12 bases. Germline CDR1 reads LGHNT; CDR2 reads FRNRAP. The CDR3 length is 12 residues. The CDR3 DNA is TGTGCTAGTGGGACCGTTATCGGCGAGCAGTACTTC. This gives the protein CASGTVIGEQYF. The whole variable domain, remainder taken from reference TRBV12-5 and TRBJ2-7, is DARVTQTPRHKVTEMGQEVTMRCQPILGHNTVFWYRQTMMQGLELLAYFRNRAPLDDSGMPKDRFSAEMPDATLATLKIQPSEPRDSAVYFCASGTVIGEQYFGPGTRLTVT.

This clonotype was counted ten times or more. CDR3 amino acids: CASSFAQGGGYTF. CDR3 DNA sequence: TGTGCCAGCAGCTTCGCACAGGGTGGCGGCTACACCTTC. The chain joins TRBV7-2 to TRBJ1-2, with D tentatively TRBD1 (6 bases). Trimming removed 3 bases at V and 8 bases at J, with 13 bases between. Germline values: CDR1 SGHTA, CDR2 FQGNSA. This CDR3 comprises 13 residues.

The sample holds many counts of this clonotype. The rearrangement uses TRBV29-1 and TRBJ2-1; TRBD2 matches 10 bases. V shed 5 bases, J shed 4 bases, and the junction held 2 bases outside the gene matches. Germline V gene lookup returns CDR1 SQVTM and CDR2 ANQGSEA. The CDR3 runs to 13 residues. The CDR3 DNA is TGCAGCGTTAAGCGGGGGGGTTACAATGAGCAGTTCTTC. The encoded protein is CSVKRGGYNEQFF.

The chain recombines TRBV6-2 or TRBV6-3 with TRBJ2-3; D possibly corresponds to TRBD2 (5 bases). Trimming took 2 bases from V and 4 from J, leaving 13 bases between them. CDR3 length: 15 residues. Germline lookup yields CDR1 MNHEY and CDR2 SVGEGT. CDR3: CASSYRDGFSDTQYF. The DNA of the CDR3 is TGTGCCAGCAGTTACCGGGATGGGTTTTCAGATACGCAGTATTTT.

There are a few counts of this clonotype. The chain carries TRBV7-2 and TRBJ2-3, with TRBD2 matching 14 bases. The germline V gene has CDR1 SGHTA and CDR2 FQGNSA. Germline trimming cut 2 bases from V and 6 bases from J; bases unmatched to any gene: 10. CDR3 size: 18 residues. CDR3 in amino acids: CASSLWGLAGVKGDTQYF. CDR3 DNA sequence: TGTGCCAGCAGCTTATGGGGACTAGCGGGGGTAAAAGGGGATACGCAGTATTTT.

V is TRBV9 and J is TRBJ2-1; 13 bases line up with TRBD2. Trimming cost V 3 bases and J 6 bases; bases outside gene matches: 9. The CDR3 has 17 residues. Germline loops: CDR1 SGDLS, CDR2 YYNGEE. CDR3 residues: CASSGGTSGGAVNEQFF. CDR3 coding DNA: TGTGCCAGCAGCGGAGGAACTAGCGGGGGGGCTGTCAATGAGCAGTTCTTC.

This clonotype was counted only a few times. V and J are TRBV12-3 or TRBV12-4 and TRBJ2-7; tentatively, D is TRBD2 (5 bases). Trimming removed 1 base from V and 3 bases from J, with 10 bases in between. The CDR3 extends over 14 amino acids. In DNA, the CDR3 is TGTGCCAGCAGTTTAGGCGGCGGGTACTACGAGCAGTACTTC. Residues: CASSLGGGYYEQYF.

This clonotype was observed a handful of times. The rearrangement uses TRBV6-6 and TRBJ1-5, with TRBD1 matching 7 bases. The CDR3 is 14 amino acids. Germline loops: CDR1 MNHNY, CDR2 SVGAGI (reference sequence). V gave up 5 bases and J gave up 5 bases; unmatched junction bases: 6. The CDR3 protein is CASSGDREYQPQHF. CDR3 DNA sequence: TGTGCCAGCAGTGGCGACAGGGAATATCAGCCCCAGCATTTT.

Written as DNA, the CDR3 is TGCGCCAGCAGCTTGACTACAGGGAGAACTAATGAAAAACTGTTTTTT. It yields the protein CASSLTTGRTNEKLFF. The chain employs TRBV5-1 and TRBJ1-4; a weak D match, TRBD1 (6 bases). The CDR3 contains 16 residues. CDR1 and CDR2 from the germline V gene are SGHRS and YFSETQ. V dropped 1 base and J dropped 1 base, with 11 bases sitting between them. The whole variable domain, filled in from reference TRBV5-1 and TRBJ1-4, reads KAGVTQTPRYLIKTRGQQVTLSCSPISGHRSVSWYQQTPGQGLQFLFEYFSETQRNKGNFPGRFSGRQFSNSRSEMNVSTLELGDSALYLCASSLTTGRTNEKLFFGSGTQLSVL.

The V gene is TRBV14, the J gene TRBJ2-3; 7 bases are a match to TRBD1. After removal of 4 bases from V and 2 bases from J, the junction contained 9 bases not matched to a gene. Germline assignment: CDR1 SGHDN and CDR2 FVKESK. This CDR3 is built from 16 residues. The CDR3 protein is CASSPGDRVYTDTQYF. In nucleotides, the CDR3 is TGTGCCAGCAGCCCAGGCGACAGGGTCTACACAGATACGCAGTATTTT.

J is TRBJ2-6 and V is TRBV7-3; no clear D. CDR1 is SGHTA and CDR2 is FQGTGA in the germline V gene. The CDR3 sequence is 16 residues long. V gave up 0 bases and J gave up 0 bases, with 6 bases separating them. The CDR3 DNA is TGTGCCAGCAGCTTAACGATCAGCTCTGGGGCCAACGTCCTGACTTTC. Protein sequence: CASSLTISSGANVLTF.

V is TRBV18 and J is TRBJ1-2, with D hard to call. V lost 3 bases and J lost 2, with 13 bases in between. The CDR3 has 15 amino acids. Per the germline V gene, CDR1 is KGHSH and CDR2 is LQKENI. CDR3: CASSPWWRANYGYTF. For the CDR3, the DNA is TGTGCCAGCTCACCCTGGTGGAGGGCCAACTATGGCTACACCTTC.

The V call is TRBV7-8, the J call TRBJ2-3; 9 positions match TRBD1. This CDR3 is 17 amino acids long. V lost 6 bases and J lost 4; bases outside the gene matches: 14. Germline V lookup: CDR1 SGHVS, CDR2 FQNEAQ. In DNA, the CDR3 is TGTGCCAGCAGAGCCCCATTGGAGGACAGGGGTGCAGATACGCAGTATTTT. It translates to CASRAPLEDRGADTQYF. The full variable domain, completed using reference TRBV7-8 and TRBJ2-3, is GAGVSQSPRYKVAKRGQDVALRCDPISGHVSLFWYQQALGQGPEFLTYFQNEAQLDKSGLPSDRFFAERPEGSVSTLKIQRTQQEDSAVYLCASRAPLEDRGADTQYFGPGTRLTVL.

This clonotype came up a few times. The CDR3 region is CATRRGDRDTEAFF. DNA for the CDR3: TGTGCCACCCGGAGGGGGGATAGGGACACTGAAGCTTTCTTT. The chain employs TRBV6-2 or TRBV6-3 and TRBJ1-1, with D tentatively TRBD1 (6 bases). This CDR3 has 14 amino acids. The germline gives CDR1 MNHEY, CDR2 SVGEGT. Deletions cut 10 bases from V and 3 bases from J, with 18 bases between.

The J gene is TRBJ1-3, the V gene TRBV25-1; TRBD1 might be the D (6 bases). The V and J ends lost 3 bases and 4 bases respectively, with 19 bases between them. CDR1 MGHDK and CDR2 SYGVNS come from the germline V gene. The CDR3 runs 17 residues. The CDR3 DNA follows: TGTGCCAGCAGTGACCGAACAGGGAGAGCGGTCGGAAACACCATATATTTT. As protein: CASSDRTGRAVGNTIYF.

This chain uses TRBV4-3 with TRBJ2-7; D unclear. The V end was cut by 4 bases, the J end by 2 bases, with 9 bases between. Germline lookup yields CDR1 LGHNA and CDR2 YSLEER. The CDR3 length is 13 residues. This chain's CDR3 is CASSPPGTYEQYF. The CDR3 DNA reads TGCGCCAGCAGCCCTCCGGGCACCTACGAGCAGTACTTC.

This clonotype was seen a handful of times. This chain joins TRBV7-2 and TRBJ1-5; 8 positions match TRBD1. Trimming took 1 base from V and 6 from J; bases not matched to a gene: 2. Looked up from germline, CDR1 is SGHTA and CDR2 is FQGNSA. The CDR3 is 14 residues long. CDR3 DNA: TGTGCCAGCAGCTTAGGACAGGGGCTTCAGCCCCAGCATTTT. This codes for CASSLGQGLQPQHF.

This clonotype was observed a few times. The chain is built from TRBV5-6 and TRBJ2-5; D call uncertain. Germline CDR1 and CDR2: SGHDT and YYEEEE. CDR3 length: 14 amino acids. Trimming shortened V by 3 bases and J by 4 bases, and 13 bases separated the two germline ends. The CDR3 region is CASSSDPGPETQYF. CDR3 nucleotides: TGTGCCAGCAGCTCTGACCCAGGCCCAGAGACCCAGTACTTC. The full variable domain, rest sourced from reference TRBV5-6 and TRBJ2-5, is DAGVTQSPTHLIKTRGQQVTLRCSPKSGHDTVSWYQQALGQGPQFIFQYYEEEERQRGNFPDRFSGHQFPNYSSELNVNALLLGDSALYLCASSSDPGPETQYFGPGTRLLVL.

The rearrangement uses TRBV2 and TRBJ1-6, with D tentatively TRBD1 (5 bases). Per germline, CDR1 SNHLY and CDR2 FYNNEI. Trimming removed 1 base at V and 7 bases at J, with 14 bases between. The CDR3 loop spans 16 amino acids. The CDR3 loop is CASSEDGGRVNSPLHF. Here the CDR3 DNA reads TGTGCCAGCAGTGAAGACGGGGGGAGGGTAAATTCACCCCTCCACTTT.

The chain is built from TRBV7-2 and TRBJ2-1; D gene uncertain. CDR1 and CDR2 from the germline V gene are SGHTA and FQGNSA. The CDR3 has 12 amino acids. V lost 1 base and J 8 bases, leaving 6 bases between the germline ends. CDR3 residues: CASSLVFYEQFF. CDR3 DNA: TGTGCCAGCAGCTTAGTCTTCTATGAGCAGTTCTTC. Variable domain in full (rest from reference TRBV7-2 and TRBJ2-1): GAGVSQSPSNKVTEKGKDVELRCDPISGHTALYWYRQSLGQGLEFLIYFQGNSAPDKSGLPSDRFSAERTGGSVSTLTIQRTQQEDSAVYLCASSLVFYEQFFGPGTRLTVL.

CDR3 in amino acids: CASSILQQAWNSPLHF. In DNA form, the CDR3 reads TGTGCCAGTAGTATCCTTCAACAGGCCTGGAATTCACCCCTCCACTTT. V gene TRBV19 combines with J gene TRBJ1-6; D is perhaps TRBD1 (5 bases). CDR3 length equals 16 residues. Germline CDR1 LNHDA, CDR2 SQIVND (reference sequence). V lost 3 bases and J lost 7, with 16 bases in between.

The rearrangement links TRBV5-1 to TRBJ2-1; a possible D gene is TRBD1 (5 bases). Trimming removed 4 bases from V and 4 bases from J, with 12 bases in between. This CDR3 is 14 amino acids long. Per the germline V gene, CDR1 is SGHRS and CDR2 is YFSETQ. The CDR3 sequence is CASSSDRMYNEQFF. CDR3 sequence (DNA): TGCGCCAGCAGCAGTGACAGAATGTACAATGAGCAGTTCTTC.

This clonotype was recorded at least ten times. This chain links TRBV7-3 with TRBJ1-1; D is unclear. The V gene's germline CDR1 is SGHTA and CDR2 FQGTGA. The germline V and J ends were trimmed by 5 bases and 2 bases, with 12 bases remaining between them. The CDR3 is 14 residues long. CDR3 nucleotides: TGTGCCAGCAGCGAGGGCGGAAGAAACACTGAAGCTTTCTTT. Residues: CASSEGGRNTEAFF. Full variable domain (outside the CDR3, taken from reference TRBV7-3 and TRBJ1-1): GAGVSQTPSNKVTEKGKYVELRCDPISGHTALYWYRQSLGQGPEFLIYFQGTGAADDSGLPNDRFFAVRPEGSVSTLKIQRTERGDSAVYLCASSEGGRNTEAFFGQGTRLTVV.

The J gene is TRBJ2-7, the V gene TRBV20-1; TRBD1 matches at 7 bases. The V gene's germline CDR1 is DFQATT and CDR2 SNEGSKA (reference sequence). The CDR3 covers 13 residues. J lost 5 bases, V lost 1 base, and 5 bases had no gene match. This CDR3 is CSARATTGHEQYV. DNA of the CDR3: TGCAGTGCTAGAGCAACGACAGGGCACGAGCAGTACGTC.

This clonotype was found many times. The gene calls are TRBV4-2 and TRBJ2-7; 10 bases align to TRBD2. The CDR3 contains 16 residues. CDR1 is LGHNA, CDR2 YNFKEQ, per germline. Trimming at V came to 4 bases and at J to 0 bases, leaving 6 bases not matched to a gene. CDR3 DNA: TGTGCCAGCAGCCGTCTAGCGGGGGACGGCTCCTACGAGCAGTACTTC. It encodes CASSRLAGDGSYEQYF.

This clonotype was counted ten times or more. The CDR3 here is CASSYGQGTPASTDTQYF. The CDR3 region has the DNA TGCGCCAGCAGCTACGGACAGGGAACTCCTGCTAGCACAGATACGCAGTATTTT. The chain combines TRBV5-1 with TRBJ2-3, with 8 bases fitting TRBD1. Germline values: CDR1 SGHRS, CDR2 YFSETQ. V shed 3 bases, J shed 0 bases, and the junction held 12 bases outside the gene matches. This CDR3 is built from 18 residues.

J is TRBJ2-1 and V is TRBV12-3 or TRBV12-4, with a possible D match to TRBD2 (6 bases). V lost 10 bases, J lost 0 bases, and 13 bases lay in between. The CDR3 extends over 14 amino acids. The CDR3 region has the DNA TGTGCCACCTGGGCGGGGAGCTCCTACAATGAGCAGTTCTTC. It is translated as CATWAGSSYNEQFF.

The chain is built from TRBV20-1 and TRBJ1-3; D is uncertain. The CDR3 is made up of 13 amino acids. Germline values: CDR1 DFQATT, CDR2 SNEGSKA (reference sequence). V was clipped by 1 base and J by 2 bases, with 6 bases between them. The CDR3 protein is CSARGQTGNTIYF. DNA of the CDR3: TGCAGTGCTAGAGGTCAGACTGGAAACACCATATATTTT.

This clonotype was recorded many times. The chain couples TRBV12-3 or TRBV12-4 to TRBJ2-3; possible D gene TRBD2, 5 bases. V was clipped by 5 bases and J by 2 bases, with 11 bases between them. This CDR3 region has 14 residues. This CDR3 is CASSQDYNTDTQYF. CDR3 nucleotide sequence: TGTGCCAGCAGTCAAGACTATAACACAGATACGCAGTATTTT.